These 14 T cell receptor beta chains came from one sample sequenced in a study of Graves' ophthalmopathy and Graves' hyperthyroidism. As the template, RNA transcripts were used to amplify TCR beta CDR3 regions. HTBI-primed RT-PCR formed the first round, and a multiplex PCR formed the second. TCRdb re-derived calls from the multiplex PCR reads in MiXCR, one entry per CDR3 protein. The sample has about 1.1 million distinct CDR3 sequences; about 38% are singletons. The sequencing input was peripheral blood or thyroid tissue (not recorded which). The source is an adult man with Graves' hyperthyroidism.

The chain employs TRBV5-1 and TRBJ1-1, with a possible D match to TRBD1 (5 bases). Per the germline V gene, CDR1 is SGHRS and CDR2 is YFSETQ. The CDR3 runs to 21 residues. Trimming left V 6 bases short and J 3 bases short, with 36 bases between. CDR3 sequence (DNA): TGCGCCAGCAATAAATACCGGGGACGGGGCGTACCATTCCTGCAATACACTGAAGCTTTCTTT. This encodes CASNKYRGRGVPFLQYTEAFF.

Many counts were recorded for this clonotype. The chain recombines TRBV7-3 with TRBJ2-5; 8 nucleotides align to TRBD1. The CDR3 contains 15 residues. CDR1 and CDR2 from the germline V gene are SGHTA and FQGTGA. V gave up 5 bases and J gave up 4 bases; unmatched junction bases: 9. In DNA form, the CDR3 reads TGTGCCAGCAGCCGCAGACAGGGGTTCGGAGAGACCCAGTACTTC. Its translation is CASSRRQGFGETQYF.

In this sample, this clonotype turned up many times. The chain joins TRBV24-1 to TRBJ2-7; maybe TRBD2 (5 bases). V shed 2 bases and J shed 6 bases, with 16 bases lying between them. CDR1 and CDR2 from the germline V gene are KGHDR and SFDVKD. CDR3 length: 15 residues. The CDR3 coding sequence is TGTGCCACCAGTGATTCGGCCGGGGTACACGGCGAGCAGTACTTC. Its translation: CATSDSAGVHGEQYF.

The chain is built from TRBV12-3 or TRBV12-4 and TRBJ1-1, with 9 bases aligning to TRBD1. The CDR3 runs to 16 residues. V was clipped by 6 bases and J by 5 bases; unmatched bases: 13. As DNA, the CDR3 is TGTGCCAGCAGCCATCTCAACCCAGACAGGGGGACTGAAGCTTTCTTT. This gives the protein CASSHLNPDRGTEAFF.

This clonotype was observed a single time. The chain carries TRBV5-1 and TRBJ1-5; TRBD1 matches 7 bases. V dropped 4 bases and J dropped 3; count of bases not matched to a gene: 10. Per germline, CDR1 SGHRS and CDR2 YFSETQ. The CDR3 length is 16 residues. The CDR3 protein is CASSLTGDSVNQPQHF. The CDR3 nucleotides read TGCGCCAGCAGCCTTACAGGGGACAGCGTCAATCAGCCCCAGCATTTT.

The rearrangement links TRBV24-1 to TRBJ1-1; perhaps TRBD1 as D (5 bases). Trimming took 11 bases from V and 4 from J, leaving 16 bases between them. This CDR3 comprises 13 residues. CDR1 is KGHDR and CDR2 is SFDVKD in the germline V gene. The CDR3 DNA is TGTGCCAGCTTGGAGGGACGGAGCACTGAAGCTTTCTTT. As protein: CASLEGRSTEAFF.

This clonotype was detected many times. The gene calls are TRBV24-1 and TRBJ2-2; a possible D gene is TRBD1 (6 bases). CDR1 is KGHDR and CDR2 is SFDVKD in the germline V gene. V dropped 5 bases and J dropped 0 bases, with 15 bases sitting between them. The CDR3 sequence is 17 residues long. The CDR3 bases are TGTGCCACCAGTGCCCTCAAGGACAGAGCGAACACCGGGGAGCTGTTTTTT. Amino acid sequence: CATSALKDRANTGELFF.

The gene calls are TRBV10-3 and TRBJ2-6, with 10 bases identical to TRBD1. Germline CDR1 and CDR2: ENHRY and SYGVKD. Trimming removed 11 bases from V and 0 bases from J; junction bases left unmatched: 16. The CDR3 has 19 amino acids. CDR3 loop: CAVSRTGTGAPSGANVLTF. The DNA of the CDR3 is TGTGCCGTTTCCCGTACCGGGACAGGGGCTCCCTCTGGGGCCAACGTCCTGACTTTC.

CDR3 bases: TGTGCCAGCAGCAGGGACCGTAATCACTACGAGCAGTACTTC. This gives the protein CASSRDRNHYEQYF. The chain joins TRBV7-2 to TRBJ2-7; D tentatively reads TRBD1 or TRBD2 (5 bases each). V was shortened by 5 bases and J by 3 bases, with 14 bases between the two germline ends. The CDR3 runs to 14 residues. From germline, CDR1 is SGHTA and CDR2 FQGNSA.

This chain uses TRBV7-8 with TRBJ2-7, with 7 bases identical to TRBD1. The J call is doubtful: the DNA matches TRBJ2-5 better. The CDR3 covers 14 residues. Germline V gives CDR1 SGHVS, CDR2 FQNEAQ. The CDR3 region has the DNA TGTGCCAGCAGCTCCAAGACAGGGTTGGAGACCCAGTACTTC. Its translation is CASSSKTGLETQYF.

The CDR3 DNA follows: TGTGCCAGTTCCGGGACTAGCGGCGAGAACACCGGGGAGCTGTTTTTT. Protein: CASSGTSGENTGELFF. This chain links TRBV28 with TRBJ2-2, with 11 positions matching TRBD2. With 9 bases clipped from V and 1 base from J, the junction kept 7 bases outside the gene matches. CDR3 length equals 16 residues. Germline lookup yields CDR1 MDHEN and CDR2 SYDVKM.

For this clonotype: The junction departs from the called germline gene at one end, perhaps through a read error. The chain uses TRBV7-9 and TRBJ2-7; perhaps TRBD1 as D (6 bases). Looked up from germline, CDR1 is SEHNR and CDR2 is FQNEAQ (reference sequence). The length of the CDR3 is 12 residues. The CDR3 bases are TGTGCCAGCAGTTTAGTCTCGGGACAAGAGTACTTC. Protein sequence: CASSLVSGQEYF.

This clonotype was counted ten times or more. V usage is TRBV7-3 and J usage is TRBJ2-7, with D unresolved. The CDR3 contains 11 residues. CDR1 is SGHTA, CDR2 FQGTGA, per germline. The ends were cut back, 3 bases at V and 7 bases at J, with 7 bases in the middle. The DNA of the CDR3 is TGTGCCAGCAGCTTCCCCACGGAGCAGTACTTC. It codes for CASSFPTEQYF.

This chain uses TRBV6-1 with TRBJ1-6; 9 nucleotides match TRBD1. Germline V gives CDR1 MNHNS, CDR2 SASEGT. The J segment lost 8 bases and the V segment lost 8 bases, leaving 7 bases of the junction unmatched. The CDR3 runs 14 residues. The CDR3, as DNA: TGTGCCAGCGTTACGGACAGGGGTTATTCACCCCTCCACTTT. The encoded protein is CASVTDRGYSPLHF.